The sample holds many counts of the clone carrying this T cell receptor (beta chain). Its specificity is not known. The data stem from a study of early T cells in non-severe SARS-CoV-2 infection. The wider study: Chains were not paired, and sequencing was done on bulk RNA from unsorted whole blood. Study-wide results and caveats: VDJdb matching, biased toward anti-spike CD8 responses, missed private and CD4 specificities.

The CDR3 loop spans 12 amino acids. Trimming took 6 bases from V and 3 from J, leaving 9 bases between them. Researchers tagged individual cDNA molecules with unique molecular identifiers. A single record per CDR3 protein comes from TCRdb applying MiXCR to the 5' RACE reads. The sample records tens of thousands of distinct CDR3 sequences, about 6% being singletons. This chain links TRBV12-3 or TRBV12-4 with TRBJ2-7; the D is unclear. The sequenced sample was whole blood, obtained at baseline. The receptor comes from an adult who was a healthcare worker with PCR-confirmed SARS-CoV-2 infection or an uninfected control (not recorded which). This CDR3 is CASSLGLYEQYF. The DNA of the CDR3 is TGTGCCAGCAGCTTGGGTCTCTACGAGCAGTACTTC.